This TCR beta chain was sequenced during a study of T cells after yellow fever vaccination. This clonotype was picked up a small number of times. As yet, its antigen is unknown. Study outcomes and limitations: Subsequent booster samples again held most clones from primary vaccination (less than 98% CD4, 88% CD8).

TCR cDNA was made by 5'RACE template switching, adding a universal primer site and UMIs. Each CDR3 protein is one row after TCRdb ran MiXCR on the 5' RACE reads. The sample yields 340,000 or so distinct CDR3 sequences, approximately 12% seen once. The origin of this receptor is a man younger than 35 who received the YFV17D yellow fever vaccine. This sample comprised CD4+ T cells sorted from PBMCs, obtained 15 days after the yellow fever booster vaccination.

The CDR3 DNA reads TGTGCCAGCAGTGAAGTGTCTAACAGGGGAGGCGGCTACACCTTC. Its translation is CASSEVSNRGGGYTF. The rearrangement joins TRBV6-1 to TRBJ1-2, with TRBD1 matching over 7 bases. This CDR3 is built from 15 residues. The germline V gene has CDR1 MNHNS and CDR2 SASEGT. The V segment lost 1 base and the J segment 8 bases; nucleotides outside the gene matches: 10.